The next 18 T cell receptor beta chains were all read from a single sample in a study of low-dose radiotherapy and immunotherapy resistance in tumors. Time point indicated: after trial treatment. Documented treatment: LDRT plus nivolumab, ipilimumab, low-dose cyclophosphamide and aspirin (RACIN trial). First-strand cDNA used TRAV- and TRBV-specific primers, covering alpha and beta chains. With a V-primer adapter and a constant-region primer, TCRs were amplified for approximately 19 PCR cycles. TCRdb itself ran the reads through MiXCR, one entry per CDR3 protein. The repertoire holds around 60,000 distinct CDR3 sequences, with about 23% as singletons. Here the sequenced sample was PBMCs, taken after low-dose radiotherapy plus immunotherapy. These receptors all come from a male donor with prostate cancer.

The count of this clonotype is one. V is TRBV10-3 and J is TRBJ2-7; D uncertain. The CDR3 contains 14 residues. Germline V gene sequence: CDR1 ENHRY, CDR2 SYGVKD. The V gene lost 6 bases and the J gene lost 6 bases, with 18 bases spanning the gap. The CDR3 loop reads CAISPSRNEREQYF. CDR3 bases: TGTGCCATCAGCCCGAGCCGGAACGAGCGCGAGCAGTACTTC.

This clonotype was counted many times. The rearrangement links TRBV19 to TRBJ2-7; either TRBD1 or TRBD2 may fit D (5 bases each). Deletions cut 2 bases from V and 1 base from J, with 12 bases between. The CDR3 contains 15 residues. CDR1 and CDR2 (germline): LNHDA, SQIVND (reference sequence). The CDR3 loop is CASSILGELSYEQYF. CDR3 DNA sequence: TGTGCCAGTAGTATATTGGGGGAGCTTTCCTACGAGCAGTACTTC.

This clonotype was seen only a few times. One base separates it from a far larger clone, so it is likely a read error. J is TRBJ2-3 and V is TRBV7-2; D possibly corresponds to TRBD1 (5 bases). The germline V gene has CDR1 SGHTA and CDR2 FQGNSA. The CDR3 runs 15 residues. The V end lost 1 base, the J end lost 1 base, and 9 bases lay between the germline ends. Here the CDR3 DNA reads TGTGCCAGCAGCTTAGGGGGCGCAGGCACAGATACGCAGTATTTT. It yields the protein CASSLGGAGTDTQYF.

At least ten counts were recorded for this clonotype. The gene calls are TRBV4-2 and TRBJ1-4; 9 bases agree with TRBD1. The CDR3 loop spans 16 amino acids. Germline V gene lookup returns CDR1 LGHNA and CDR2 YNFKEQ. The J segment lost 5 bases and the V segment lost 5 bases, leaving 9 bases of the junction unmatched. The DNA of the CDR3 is TGTGCCAGCAGCGAGACAGGGGGGAATATCAATGAAAAACTGTTTTTT. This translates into CASSETGGNINEKLFF.

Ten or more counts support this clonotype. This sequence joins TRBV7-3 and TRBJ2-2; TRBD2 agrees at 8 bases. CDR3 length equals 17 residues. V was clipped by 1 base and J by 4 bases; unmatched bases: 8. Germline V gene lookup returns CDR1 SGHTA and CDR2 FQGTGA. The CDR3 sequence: CASSLRRGLGVTGELFF. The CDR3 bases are TGTGCCAGCAGCTTAAGAAGGGGACTAGGTGTCACCGGGGAGCTGTTTTTT.

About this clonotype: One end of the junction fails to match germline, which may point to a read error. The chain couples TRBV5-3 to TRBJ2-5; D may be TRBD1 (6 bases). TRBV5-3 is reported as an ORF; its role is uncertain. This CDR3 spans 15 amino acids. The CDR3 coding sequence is TGTGCCAGCAGCTTGGGCAGGGGCCAGTCCGAGACCCAGTACTTC. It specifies CASSLGRGQSETQYF.

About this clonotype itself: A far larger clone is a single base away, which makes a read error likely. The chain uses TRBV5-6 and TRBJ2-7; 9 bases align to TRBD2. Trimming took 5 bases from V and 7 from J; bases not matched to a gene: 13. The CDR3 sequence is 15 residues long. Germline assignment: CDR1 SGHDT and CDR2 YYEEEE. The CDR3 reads CASSQPLAGWNEQYF. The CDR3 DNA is TGTGCCAGCAGTCAGCCCCTAGCGGGGTGGAATGAGCAGTACTTC.

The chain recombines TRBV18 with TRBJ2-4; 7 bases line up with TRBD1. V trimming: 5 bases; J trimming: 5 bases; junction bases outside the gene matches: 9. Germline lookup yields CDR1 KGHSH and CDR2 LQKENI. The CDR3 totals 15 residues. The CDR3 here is CASSSQTGDQNIQYF. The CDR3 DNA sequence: TGTGCCAGCTCAAGTCAAACAGGGGACCAAAACATTCAGTACTTC.

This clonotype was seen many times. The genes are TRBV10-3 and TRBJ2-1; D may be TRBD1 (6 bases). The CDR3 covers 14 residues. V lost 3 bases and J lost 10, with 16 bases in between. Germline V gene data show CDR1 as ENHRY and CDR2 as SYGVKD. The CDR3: CAISEISQGVEQFF. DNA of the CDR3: TGTGCCATCAGTGAAATCTCACAGGGCGTGGAGCAGTTCTTC.

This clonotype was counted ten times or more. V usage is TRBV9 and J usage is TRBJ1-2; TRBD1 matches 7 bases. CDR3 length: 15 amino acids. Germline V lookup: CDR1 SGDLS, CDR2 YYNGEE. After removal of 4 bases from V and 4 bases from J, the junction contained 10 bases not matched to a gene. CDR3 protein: CASSPKDRAVYGYTF. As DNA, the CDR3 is TGTGCCAGCAGCCCCAAAGACAGGGCTGTCTATGGCTACACCTTC.

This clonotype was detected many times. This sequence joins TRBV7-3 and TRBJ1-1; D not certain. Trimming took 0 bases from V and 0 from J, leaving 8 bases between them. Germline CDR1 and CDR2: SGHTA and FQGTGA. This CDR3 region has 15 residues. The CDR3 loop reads CASSLTVRMNTEAFF. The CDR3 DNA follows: TGTGCCAGCAGCTTAACGGTACGGATGAACACTGAAGCTTTCTTT.

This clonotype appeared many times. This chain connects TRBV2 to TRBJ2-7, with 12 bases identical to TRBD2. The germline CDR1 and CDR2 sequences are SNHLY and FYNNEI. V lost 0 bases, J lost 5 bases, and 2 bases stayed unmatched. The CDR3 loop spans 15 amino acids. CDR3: CASSEAGLAGDEQYF. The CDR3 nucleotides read TGTGCCAGCAGTGAAGCGGGACTAGCGGGCGACGAGCAGTACTTC.

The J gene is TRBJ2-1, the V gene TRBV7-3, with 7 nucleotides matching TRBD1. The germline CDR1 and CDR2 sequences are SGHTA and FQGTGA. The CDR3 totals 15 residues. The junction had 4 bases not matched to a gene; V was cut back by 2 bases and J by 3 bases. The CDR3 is CASSLRTGNYNEQFF. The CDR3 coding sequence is TGTGCCAGCAGCTTACGGACAGGAAACTACAATGAGCAGTTCTTC.

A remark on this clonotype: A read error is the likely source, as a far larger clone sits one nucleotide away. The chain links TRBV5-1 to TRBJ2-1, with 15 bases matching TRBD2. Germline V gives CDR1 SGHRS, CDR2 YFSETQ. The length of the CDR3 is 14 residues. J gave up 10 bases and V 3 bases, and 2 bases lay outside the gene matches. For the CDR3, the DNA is TGCGCCAGCAGCTCGGGACTAGCGGGAGGCGAGCAGTTCTTC. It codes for CASSSGLAGGEQFF.

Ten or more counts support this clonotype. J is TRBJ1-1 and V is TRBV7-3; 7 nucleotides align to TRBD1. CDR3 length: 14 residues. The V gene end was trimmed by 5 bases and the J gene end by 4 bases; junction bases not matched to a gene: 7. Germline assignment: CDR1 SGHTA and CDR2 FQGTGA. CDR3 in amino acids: CASSPGGVGTEAFF. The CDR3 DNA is TGTGCCAGCAGCCCAGGGGGTGTGGGCACTGAAGCTTTCTTT.

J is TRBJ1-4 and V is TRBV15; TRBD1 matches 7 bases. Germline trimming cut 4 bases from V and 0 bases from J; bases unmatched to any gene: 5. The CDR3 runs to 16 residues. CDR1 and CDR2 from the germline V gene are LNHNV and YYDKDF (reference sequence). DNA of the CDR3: TGTGCCACCAGCAAGGGGGCGGTAGCAACTAATGAAAAACTGTTTTTT. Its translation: CATSKGAVATNEKLFF. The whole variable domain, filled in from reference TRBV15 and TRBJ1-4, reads DAMVIQNPRYQVTQFGKPVTLSCSQTLNHNVMYWYQQKSSQAPKLLFHYYDKDFNNEADTPDNFQSRRPNTSFCFLDIRSPGLGDTAMYLCATSKGAVATNEKLFFGSGTQLSVL.

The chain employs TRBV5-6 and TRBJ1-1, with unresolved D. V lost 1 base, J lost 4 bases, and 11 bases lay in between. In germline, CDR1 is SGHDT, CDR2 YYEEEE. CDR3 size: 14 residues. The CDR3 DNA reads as TGTGCCAGCAGCTTGTCAGGTGGTAGCACTGAAGCTTTCTTT. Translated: CASSLSGGSTEAFF.

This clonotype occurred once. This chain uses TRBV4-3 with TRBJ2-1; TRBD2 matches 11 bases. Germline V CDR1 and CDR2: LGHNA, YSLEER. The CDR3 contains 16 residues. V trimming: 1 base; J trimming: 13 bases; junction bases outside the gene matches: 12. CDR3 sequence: CASSQVVAGGRETQFF. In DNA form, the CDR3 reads TGCGCCAGCAGCCAAGTTGTAGCGGGGGGGCGTGAGACCCAGTTCTTC.